The 23 T cell receptor beta chains in this list originate from one sample, sequenced in a study of blood T cell repertoires in COVID-19. Using immunoSEQ multiplex PCR, the repertoire was profiled, and TCRdb retains in-frame clones only, with some absent. In the table there are about 260,000 clones, 86% of which are singletons. The sample consisted of peripheral blood. The receptors were gathered from a man in his forties with active or convalescent COVID-19.

The gene calls are TRBV5-1 and TRBJ2-5, with 14 bases identical to TRBD2. The germline V gene has CDR1 SGHRS and CDR2 YFSETQ. V was clipped by 3 bases and J by 5 bases; unmatched bases: 3. CDR3 length: 15 amino acids. The DNA for the CDR3 is TGCGCCAGCAGCTGGAGACTAGCGGGAGGGGAGACCCAGTACTTC. Protein sequence: CASSWRLAGGETQYF. The full variable domain, rest sourced from reference TRBV5-1 and TRBJ2-5, is KAGVTQTPRYLIKTRGQQVTLSCSPISGHRSVSWYQQTPGQGLQFLFEYFSETQRNKGNFPGRFSGRQFSNSRSEMNVSTLELGDSALYLCASSWRLAGGETQYFGPGTRLLVL.

This sequence joins TRBV11-2 and TRBJ2-7, with 7 bases matching TRBD1. With 4 bases clipped from V and 0 bases from J, the junction kept 6 bases outside the gene matches. In germline, CDR1 is SGHAT, CDR2 FQNNGV. The CDR3 spans 15 residues. CDR3 DNA: TGTGCCAGCAGCTATCACAGGGGCAGCTCCTACGAGCAGTACTTC. Its protein is CASSYHRGSSYEQYF. Using reference TRBV11-2 and TRBJ2-7 for the parts outside the CDR3, the full variable domain is EAGVAQSPRYKIIEKRQSVAFWCNPISGHATLYWYQQILGQGPKLLIQFQNNGVVDDSQLPKDRFSAERLKGVDSTLKIQPAKLEDSAVYLCASSYHRGSSYEQYFGPGTRLTVT.

The V call is TRBV10-3, the J call TRBJ1-4; no clear D gene. With 10 bases removed from V and 6 bases from J, the gap between germline ends came to 15 bases. CDR3 length: 13 amino acids. Germline V lookup: CDR1 ENHRY, CDR2 SYGVKD. For the CDR3, the DNA is TGTGCCACCGGACGGGGAGGGCATGAAAAACTGTTTTTT. It encodes CATGRGGHEKLFF.

The rearrangement joins TRBV4-2 to TRBJ1-1; D is possibly TRBD1 (6 bases). This CDR3 region has 11 residues. Between the trimmed V and J ends, which lost 6 bases and 6 bases, there was a span of 8 bases. CDR1 LGHNA and CDR2 YNFKEQ come from the germline V gene. This CDR3 reads CASSRQAEAFF. The CDR3 nucleotides read TGTGCCAGCAGTCGACAGGCTGAAGCTTTCTTT.

This chain connects TRBV19 to TRBJ2-1; TRBD2 is a possible D gene (6 bases). From germline, CDR1 is LNHDA and CDR2 SQIVND (reference sequence). The V gene lost 8 bases and the J gene lost 9 bases, with 11 bases spanning the gap. The CDR3 consists of 11 residues. CDR3 DNA sequence: TGTGCCAGTGGGGACTGGGCTGAGCAGTTCTTC. Translation gives CASGDWAEQFF.

The chain has TRBV9 and TRBJ1-6; 8 nucleotides align to TRBD1. From germline, CDR1 is SGDLS and CDR2 YYNGEE. The CDR3 is made up of 14 amino acids. J gave up 9 bases and V 3 bases, and 5 bases lay outside the gene matches. The CDR3: CASSGSTGASPLHF. DNA of the CDR3: TGTGCCAGCAGCGGATCGACAGGGGCTTCACCCCTCCACTTT.

This chain connects TRBV5-1 to TRBJ1-1, with a tentative D call TRBD1 (5 bases). The CDR3 sequence is 14 residues long. Trimming took off 5 bases at V and 2 bases at J, with 13 bases between the two ends. CDR1 is SGHRS, CDR2 YFSETQ, per germline. CDR3 nucleotides: TGCGCCAGCAGTTCTGACAGCTCAAACACTGAAGCTTTCTTT. Its translation is CASSSDSSNTEAFF.

The rearrangement uses TRBV2 and TRBJ2-2; TRBD1 aligns across 8 bases. There are 15 residues in the CDR3. The ends lost 3 bases at V and 1 base at J; junction bases unmatched: 1. CDR1 is SNHLY, CDR2 FYNNEI, per germline. In DNA form, the CDR3 reads TGTGCCAGCAGTGAGGGGACAGGGAACACCGGGGAGCTGTTTTTT. Residues: CASSEGTGNTGELFF.

This chain uses TRBV5-1 with TRBJ1-1, with TRBD1 matching 10 bases. The V gene's germline CDR1 is SGHRS and CDR2 YFSETQ. The CDR3 loop spans 18 amino acids. V shed 4 bases and J 0 bases; nucleotides not matched to a gene: 12. The CDR3 DNA reads as TGCGCCAGCAGCAGAACCGGGACAGGGGACCCCATGAACACTGAAGCTTTCTTT. This gives the protein CASSRTGTGDPMNTEAFF.

The chain recombines TRBV29-1 with TRBJ2-4, with D possibly matching TRBD1 (5 bases). Germline-derived CDR1 and CDR2 are SQVTM and ANQGSEA. There are 13 residues in the CDR3. Trimming pared 7 bases from V and 2 bases from J, leaving 12 bases between. The CDR3 loop is CSASGAPKNIQYF. The CDR3 DNA reads as TGCAGCGCTTCTGGGGCCCCCAAAAACATTCAGTACTTC.

This chain connects TRBV11-2 to TRBJ2-1; 10 nucleotides agree with TRBD2. Trimming removed 5 bases from V and 7 bases from J; junction bases left unmatched: 8. Germline V lookup: CDR1 SGHAT, CDR2 FQNNGV. The CDR3 covers 15 residues. CDR3 bases: TGTGCCAGCAGCCCTTTTAGCGGGAGGCAAAATGAGCAGTTCTTC. Translated, it gives CASSPFSGRQNEQFF.

The chain joins TRBV11-3 to TRBJ1-2; D uncertain. Per germline, CDR1 SGHNT and CDR2 YENEEA. The CDR3 covers 13 residues. Trimming removed 1 base from V and 5 bases from J, with 8 bases in between. CDR3 nucleotides: TGTGCCAGCAGCTTAGGGGCATCATATGGCTACACCTTC. This translates into CASSLGASYGYTF. Using reference TRBV11-3 and TRBJ1-2 for the parts outside the CDR3, the full variable domain is EAGVVQSPRYKIIEKKQPVAFWCNPISGHNTLYWYLQNLGQGPELLIRYENEEAVDDSQLPKDRFSAERLKGVDSTLKIQPAELGDSAVYLCASSLGASYGYTFGSGTRLTVV.

The chain joins TRBV6-6 to TRBJ1-5; a possible D gene is TRBD1 (6 bases). The CDR3 is made up of 15 amino acids. The ends were cut back, 2 bases at V and 0 bases at J, with 8 bases in the middle. CDR1 is MNHNY and CDR2 is SVGAGI in the germline V gene (reference sequence). CDR3 residues: CASSYGQISNQPQHF. The CDR3 DNA sequence: TGTGCCAGCAGTTACGGACAGATTAGCAATCAGCCCCAGCATTTT.

The CDR3, as DNA: TGTGCCTGGAGTGGGGGACAGGGTCCCTACGAGCAGTACTTC. The encoded protein is CAWSGGQGPYEQYF. V and J are TRBV30 and TRBJ2-7, with 9 positions matching TRBD1. With V trimmed by 1 base and J by 2 bases, 3 bases remained unmatched. Germline CDR1 is GTSNPN and CDR2 is SVGIG (reference sequence). The CDR3 runs 14 residues.

V usage is TRBV6-5 and J usage is TRBJ1-1; the match to TRBD1 covers 10 bases. The ends lost 2 bases at V and 7 bases at J; junction bases unmatched: 1. The CDR3 covers 13 residues. The V gene's germline CDR1 is MNHEY and CDR2 SVGAGI. Here the CDR3 DNA reads TGTGCCAGCAGTTACGGACAGGGGGTTGAAGCTTTCTTT. Its translation is CASSYGQGVEAFF.

The chain links TRBV5-1 to TRBJ1-1; D is possibly TRBD1 (5 bases). The germline V gene encodes CDR1 SGHRS and CDR2 YFSETQ. V shed 4 bases and J shed 1 base, with 14 bases lying between them. The CDR3 spans 15 residues. The CDR3 nucleotides read TGCGCCAGCAGCCACTTCGACAGCCCGAACACTGAAGCTTTCTTT. It yields the protein CASSHFDSPNTEAFF. The whole variable domain, filled in from reference TRBV5-1 and TRBJ1-1, reads KAGVTQTPRYLIKTRGQQVTLSCSPISGHRSVSWYQQTPGQGLQFLFEYFSETQRNKGNFPGRFSGRQFSNSRSEMNVSTLELGDSALYLCASSHFDSPNTEAFFGQGTRLTVV.

In DNA form, the CDR3 reads TGTGCCAGCAGTTCCCGACAGAACTATGGCTACACCTTC. Protein product: CASSSRQNYGYTF. This chain uses TRBV6-5 with TRBJ1-2; possibly TRBD1 for D (5 bases). The CDR3 sequence is 13 residues long. From germline, CDR1 is MNHEY and CDR2 SVGAGI. The ends were cut back, 4 bases at V and 2 bases at J, with 8 bases in the middle.

The chain recombines TRBV5-6 with TRBJ1-2; D is unclear. Germline assignment: CDR1 SGHDT and CDR2 YYEEEE. The CDR3 runs to 14 residues. V lost 3 bases, J lost 4 bases, and 13 bases lay in between. CDR3 loop: CASSSGGWVYGYTF. The CDR3 region has the DNA TGTGCCAGCAGCTCCGGAGGGTGGGTCTATGGCTACACCTTC.

A few counts support this clone. The rearrangement uses TRBV5-1 and TRBJ2-2, with TRBD1 identical over 8 bases. CDR1 and CDR2 from the germline V gene are SGHRS and YFSETQ. J gave up 5 bases and V 1 base, and 1 base lay outside the gene matches. The length of the CDR3 is 14 residues. CDR3 nucleotides: TGCGCCAGCAGCTTGACAGGGGGAACCGGGGAGCTGTTTTTT. This translates into CASSLTGGTGELFF. The variable domain in full, completed from reference TRBV5-1 and TRBJ2-2, reads KAGVTQTPRYLIKTRGQQVTLSCSPISGHRSVSWYQQTPGQGLQFLFEYFSETQRNKGNFPGRFSGRQFSNSRSEMNVSTLELGDSALYLCASSLTGGTGELFFGEGSRLTVL.

V usage is TRBV9 and J usage is TRBJ2-2; no clear D. Germline V gene lookup returns CDR1 SGDLS and CDR2 YYNGEE. The CDR3 length is 14 residues. Trimming cost V 0 bases and J 8 bases, with 11 bases left between them. CDR3 coding DNA: TGTGCCAGCAGCGTAGCCTCTCTGTCGGGGGAGCTGTTTTTT. This gives the protein CASSVASLSGELFF. Supplemented by reference TRBV9 and TRBJ2-2, the full variable domain reads DSGVTQTPKHLITATGQRVTLRCSPRSGDLSVYWYQQSLDQGLQFLIQYYNGEERAKGNILERFSAQQFPDLHSELNLSSLELGDSALYFCASSVASLSGELFFGEGSRLTVL.

The chain is built from TRBV5-4 and TRBJ1-1; a possible D gene is TRBD1 (5 bases). This CDR3 comprises 15 residues. CDR1 and CDR2 from the germline V gene are SGHNT and YYREEE (reference sequence). V dropped 3 bases and J dropped 0 bases, with 12 bases sitting between them. CDR3 DNA: TGTGCCAGCAGCTATGGGGCAGAACTGAACACTGAAGCTTTCTTT. This encodes CASSYGAELNTEAFF.

This clone is a singleton in its sample. V and J are TRBV14 and TRBJ2-7, with D perhaps TRBD2 (6 bases). The V end lost 5 bases, the J end lost 0 bases, and 17 bases lay between the germline ends. The CDR3 spans 16 residues. Germline V gene lookup returns CDR1 SGHDN and CDR2 FVKESK. DNA of the CDR3: TGTGCCAGCAGCGGTCCGATCGGCGGGGCCTCCTACGAGCAGTACTTC. Protein product: CASSGPIGGASYEQYF.

The chain couples TRBV9 to TRBJ2-1, with D unresolved. CDR1 and CDR2 (germline): SGDLS, YYNGEE. CDR3 size: 11 residues. V shed 4 bases and J shed 10 bases, with 9 bases lying between them. In nucleotides, the CDR3 is TGTGCCAGCAGCTCGCGCTTAGAGCAGTTCTTC. Translating it yields CASSSRLEQFF. Looking up the rest from reference TRBV9 and TRBJ2-1 gives the full variable domain: DSGVTQTPKHLITATGQRVTLRCSPRSGDLSVYWYQQSLDQGLQFLIQYYNGEERAKGNILERFSAQQFPDLHSELNLSSLELGDSALYFCASSSRLEQFFGPGTRLTVL.